The T cell receptor beta chain under discussion was sequenced for a study of blood T cell repertoires in COVID-19. Germline-derived CDR1 and CDR2 are LGHDT and YNNKEL (reference sequence). V lost 2 bases to trimming and J lost 2 bases; unmatched junction nucleotides: 8. CDR3 length: 17 residues. Profiling relied on immunoSEQ multiplex PCR, and the TCRdb table lists in-frame clones only, not all of them. The table includes 150,000 to 180,000 clones, roughly 72% detected once. Sequences were obtained from peripheral blood. The sequence was obtained from an elderly woman with acute or convalescent COVID-19. The rearrangement links TRBV3-1 (or the pseudogene TRBV3-2) to TRBJ2-2, with 7 bases identical to TRBD2. CDR3 residues: CASSQLAGVGNTGELFF. CDR3 DNA sequence: TGTGCCAGCAGCCAATTGGCGGGGGTTGGAAACACCGGGGAGCTGTTTTTT.